This is a list of T cell receptor beta chains from one sample in a study of control samples from healthy donors and cancer patients. The method was immunoSEQ multiplex PCR; TCRdb's version includes in-frame clones alone and lacks a portion of them. Of approximately 97,000 clones listed, about nine tenths are singletons. Sequenced material: blood. Receptors were obtained from a human donor in good health. The donor label of this sample is uncertain. The CDR3 runs from the conserved cysteine through the conserved F or W.

length	V	J	CDR3
20	TRBV7-8	TRBJ1-2	CASSLAIGGQALLEGYGYTF
15	TRBV28	TRBJ2-1	CASLPTPSSYNEQFF
14	TRBV6-6	TRBJ2-3	CASRQLSGTDTQYF
15	TRBV5-1	TRBJ2-2	CASSRLAENTGELFF
13	TRBV5-1	TRBJ1-2	CASSLGSKSVYTF
12	TRBV30	TRBJ1-5	CAWSESNQPQHF
15	TRBV28	TRBJ1-1	CASSSPSEQNTEAFF
15	TRBV3-1/TRBV3-2	TRBJ1-1	CASSPAGTENTEAFF
14	TRBV19	TRBJ1-1	CASSLNPENTEAFF
14	TRBV19	TRBJ2-2	CASSIEEGSGELFF
16	TRBV15	TRBJ2-3	CATSRRGRGVADTQYF
16	TRBV6-5	TRBJ2-1	CASSYSMGTVGNEQFF
13	TRBV29-1	TRBJ1-1	CSVEAGFNTEAFF
15	TRBV6-1	TRBJ1-5	CASSDLRGGNQPQHF
16	TRBV19	TRBJ2-5	CASSLQLGAARGTQYF
15	TRBV14	TRBJ1-4	CASSQDLGAREKLFF
16	TRBV5-5	TRBJ1-3	CASSLVPGGIGNTIYF
13	TRBV6-5	TRBJ1-3	CATSQVLGNTIYF
15	TRBV9	TRBJ2-7	CASSVGSGGGNEQYF
15	TRBV6-6	TRBJ2-1	CASSNTGDPYNEQFF
14	TRBV19	TRBJ1-1	CASRSDSVNTEAFF
13	TRBV2	TRBJ2-1	CASTPPENNEQFF
15	TRBV30	TRBJ1-6	CAWSANTVRSSPLHF
14	TRBV9	TRBJ1-2	CASSVSPETYGYTF
12	TRBV28	TRBJ2-1	CASSTGPNEQFF
15	TRBV7-9	TRBJ2-1	CASSQGQGAYNEQFF
15	TRBV28	TRBJ2-5	CASRTAGWNQETQYF
18	TRBV6-1	TRBJ2-7	CASSERKPPGQFSYEQYF